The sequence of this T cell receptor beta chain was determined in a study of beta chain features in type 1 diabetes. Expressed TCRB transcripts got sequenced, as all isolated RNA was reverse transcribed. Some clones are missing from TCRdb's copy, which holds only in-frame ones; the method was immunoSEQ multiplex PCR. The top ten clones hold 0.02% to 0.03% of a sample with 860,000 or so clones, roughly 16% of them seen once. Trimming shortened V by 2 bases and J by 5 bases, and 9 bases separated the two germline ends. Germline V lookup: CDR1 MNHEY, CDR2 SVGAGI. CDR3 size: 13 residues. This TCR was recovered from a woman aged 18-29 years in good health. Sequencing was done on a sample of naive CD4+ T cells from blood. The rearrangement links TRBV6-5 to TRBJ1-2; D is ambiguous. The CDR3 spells CASSYAGPYGYTF. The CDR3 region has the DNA TGTGCCAGCAGTTACGCAGGTCCTTATGGCTACACCTTC.